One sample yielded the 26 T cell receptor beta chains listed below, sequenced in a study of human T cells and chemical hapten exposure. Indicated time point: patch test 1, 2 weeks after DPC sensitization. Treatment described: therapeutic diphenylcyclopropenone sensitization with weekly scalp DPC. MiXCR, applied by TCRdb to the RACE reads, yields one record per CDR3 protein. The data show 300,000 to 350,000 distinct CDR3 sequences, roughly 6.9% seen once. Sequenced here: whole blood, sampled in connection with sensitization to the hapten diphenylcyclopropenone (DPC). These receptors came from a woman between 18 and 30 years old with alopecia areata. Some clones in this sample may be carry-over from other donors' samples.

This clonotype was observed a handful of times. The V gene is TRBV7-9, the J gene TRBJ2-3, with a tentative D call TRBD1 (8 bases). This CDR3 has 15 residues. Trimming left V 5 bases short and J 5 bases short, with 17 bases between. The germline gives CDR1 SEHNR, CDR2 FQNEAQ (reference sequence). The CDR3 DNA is TGTGCCAGCAGCACAGGGGGGGGCGAGGGAGATACGCAGTATTTT. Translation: CASSTGGGEGDTQYF.

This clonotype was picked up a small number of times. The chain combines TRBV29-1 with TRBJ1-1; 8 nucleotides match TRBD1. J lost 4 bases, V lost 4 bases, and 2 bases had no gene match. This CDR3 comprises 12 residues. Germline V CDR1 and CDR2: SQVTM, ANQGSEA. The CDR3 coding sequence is TGCAGCGTTGCGCAGGGGGCCACTGAAGCTTTCTTT. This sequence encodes CSVAQGATEAFF.

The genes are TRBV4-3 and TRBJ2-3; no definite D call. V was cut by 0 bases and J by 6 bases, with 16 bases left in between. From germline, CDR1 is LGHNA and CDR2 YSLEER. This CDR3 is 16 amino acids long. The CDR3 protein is CASSQDPLRMWDTQYF. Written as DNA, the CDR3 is TGCGCCAGCAGCCAAGATCCACTGAGGATGTGGGATACGCAGTATTTT.

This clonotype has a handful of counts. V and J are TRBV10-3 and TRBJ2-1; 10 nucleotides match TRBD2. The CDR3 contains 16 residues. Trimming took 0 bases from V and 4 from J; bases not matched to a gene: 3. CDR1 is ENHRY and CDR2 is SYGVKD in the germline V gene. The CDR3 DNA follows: TGTGCCATCAGTGAGTCTACTAGCGGGATGTACAATGAGCAGTTCTTC. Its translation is CAISESTSGMYNEQFF.

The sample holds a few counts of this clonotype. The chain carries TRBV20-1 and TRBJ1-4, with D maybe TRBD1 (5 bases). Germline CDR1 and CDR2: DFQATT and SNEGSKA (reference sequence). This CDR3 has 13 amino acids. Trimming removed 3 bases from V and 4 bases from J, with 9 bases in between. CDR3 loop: CSASPRVNEKLFF. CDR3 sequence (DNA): TGCAGTGCTAGTCCCAGGGTTAATGAAAAACTGTTTTTT.

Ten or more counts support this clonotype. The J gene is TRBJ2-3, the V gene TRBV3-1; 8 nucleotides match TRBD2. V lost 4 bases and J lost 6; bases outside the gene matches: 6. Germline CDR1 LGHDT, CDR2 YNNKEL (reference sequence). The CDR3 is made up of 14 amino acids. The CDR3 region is CASSPRGGRDTQYF. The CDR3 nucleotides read TGTGCCAGCAGCCCTCGGGGGGGCCGGGATACGCAGTATTTT.

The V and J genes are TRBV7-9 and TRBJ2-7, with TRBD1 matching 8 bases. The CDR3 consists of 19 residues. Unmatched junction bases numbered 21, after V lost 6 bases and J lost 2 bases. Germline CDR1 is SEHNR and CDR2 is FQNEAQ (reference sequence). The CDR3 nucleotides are TGTGCCAGCAGTGACCTGACGCCGGGGACAGGACGATACACCTACGAGCAGTACTTC. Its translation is CASSDLTPGTGRYTYEQYF.

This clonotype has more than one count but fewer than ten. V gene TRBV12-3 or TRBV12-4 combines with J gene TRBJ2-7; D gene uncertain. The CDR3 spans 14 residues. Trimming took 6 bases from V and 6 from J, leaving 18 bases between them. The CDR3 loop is CASSPPAASSEQYF. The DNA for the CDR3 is TGTGCCAGCAGCCCACCGGCCGCGTCCAGCGAGCAGTACTTC.

DNA for the CDR3: TGTGCCAGCAAACAACCCACTAATGAAAAACTGTTTTTT. Translating it yields CASKQPTNEKLFF. This chain links TRBV6-6 with TRBJ1-4; D ambiguous. Trimming removed 7 bases from V and 2 bases from J, with 8 bases in between. Germline-derived CDR1 and CDR2 are MNHNY and SVGAGI (reference sequence). CDR3 size: 13 residues.

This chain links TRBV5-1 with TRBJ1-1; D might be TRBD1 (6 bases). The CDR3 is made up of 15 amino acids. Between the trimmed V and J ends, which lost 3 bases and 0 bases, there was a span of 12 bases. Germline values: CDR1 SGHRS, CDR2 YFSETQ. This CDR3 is CASSYTGTLNTEAFF. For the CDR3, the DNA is TGCGCCAGCAGCTATACCGGGACACTGAACACTGAAGCTTTCTTT.

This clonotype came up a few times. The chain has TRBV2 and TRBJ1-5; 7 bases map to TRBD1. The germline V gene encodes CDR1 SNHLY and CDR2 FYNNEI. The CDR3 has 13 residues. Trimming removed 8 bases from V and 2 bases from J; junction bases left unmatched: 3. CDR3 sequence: CASHDRGNQPQHF. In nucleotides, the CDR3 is TGTGCCAGCCACGACAGGGGCAATCAGCCCCAGCATTTT.

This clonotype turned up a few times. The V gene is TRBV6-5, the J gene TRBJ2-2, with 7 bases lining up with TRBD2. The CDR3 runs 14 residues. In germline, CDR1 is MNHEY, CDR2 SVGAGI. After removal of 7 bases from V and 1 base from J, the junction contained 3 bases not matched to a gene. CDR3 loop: CASTLAVNTGELFF. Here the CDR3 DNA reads TGTGCCAGCACCCTAGCGGTGAACACCGGGGAGCTGTTTTTT.

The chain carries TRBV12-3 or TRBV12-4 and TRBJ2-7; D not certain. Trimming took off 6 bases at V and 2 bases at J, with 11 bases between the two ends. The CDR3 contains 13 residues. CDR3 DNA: TGTGCCAGCAGGAGTACCGGAACCTACGAGCAGTACTTC. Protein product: CASRSTGTYEQYF.

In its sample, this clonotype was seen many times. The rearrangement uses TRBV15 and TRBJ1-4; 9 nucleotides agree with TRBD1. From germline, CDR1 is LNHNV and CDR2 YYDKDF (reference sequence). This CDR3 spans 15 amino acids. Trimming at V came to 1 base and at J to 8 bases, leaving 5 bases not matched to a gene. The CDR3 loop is CATSRGQGVVEKLFF. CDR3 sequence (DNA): TGTGCCACCAGCAGAGGACAGGGGGTAGTCGAAAAACTGTTTTTT.

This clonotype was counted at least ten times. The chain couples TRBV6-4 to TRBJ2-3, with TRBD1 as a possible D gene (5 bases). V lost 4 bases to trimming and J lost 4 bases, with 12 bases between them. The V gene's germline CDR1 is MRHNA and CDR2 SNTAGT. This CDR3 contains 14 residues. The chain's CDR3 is CASSAVWGADTQYF. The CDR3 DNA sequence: TGTGCCAGCAGTGCCGTGTGGGGCGCAGATACGCAGTATTTT.

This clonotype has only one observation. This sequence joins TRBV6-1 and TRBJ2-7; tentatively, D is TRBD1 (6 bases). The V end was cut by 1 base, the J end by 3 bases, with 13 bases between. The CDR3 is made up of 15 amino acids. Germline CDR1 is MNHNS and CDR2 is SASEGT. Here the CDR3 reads CASSEGLGHNYEQYF. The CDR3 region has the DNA TGTGCCAGCAGTGAAGGGTTGGGACATAACTACGAGCAGTACTTC.

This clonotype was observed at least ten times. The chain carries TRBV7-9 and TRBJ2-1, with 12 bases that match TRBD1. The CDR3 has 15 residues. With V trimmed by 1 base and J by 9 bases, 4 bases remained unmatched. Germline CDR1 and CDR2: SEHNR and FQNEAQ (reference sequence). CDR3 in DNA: TGTGCCAGCAGCTTAGTGGGACAGGGGGCGAGTGAGCAGTTCTTC. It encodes CASSLVGQGASEQFF.

In DNA, the CDR3 is TGTGCCAGCTGGGACATGAGTTCACCCCTCCACTTT. Its translation: CASWDMSSPLHF. The chain is built from TRBV27 and TRBJ1-6; tentatively, D is TRBD1 (6 bases). The germline V and J ends were trimmed by 8 bases and 9 bases, with 11 bases remaining between them. Germline V lookup: CDR1 MNHEY, CDR2 SMNVEV (reference sequence). The length of the CDR3 is 12 residues.

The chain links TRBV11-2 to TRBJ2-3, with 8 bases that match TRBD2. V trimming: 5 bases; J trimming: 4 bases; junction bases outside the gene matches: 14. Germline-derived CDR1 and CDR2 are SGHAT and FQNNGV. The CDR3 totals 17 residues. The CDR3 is CASSPTQGGGWSDTQYF. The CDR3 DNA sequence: TGTGCCAGCAGCCCCACCCAAGGCGGGGGGTGGTCAGATACGCAGTATTTT.

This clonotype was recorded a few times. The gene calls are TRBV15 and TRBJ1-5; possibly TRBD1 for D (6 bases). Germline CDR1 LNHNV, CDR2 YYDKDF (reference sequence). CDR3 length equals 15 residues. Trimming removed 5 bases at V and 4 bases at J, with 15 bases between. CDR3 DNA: TGTGCCACCAGCCACCCAAACAGGGATAATCAGCCCCAGCATTTT. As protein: CATSHPNRDNQPQHF.

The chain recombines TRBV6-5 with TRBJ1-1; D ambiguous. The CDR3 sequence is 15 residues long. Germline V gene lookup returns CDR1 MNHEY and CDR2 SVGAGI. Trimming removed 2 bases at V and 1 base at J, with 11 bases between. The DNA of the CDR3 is TGTGCCAGCAGTTACGACGAGGCAACGAACACTGAAGCTTTCTTT. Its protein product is CASSYDEATNTEAFF.

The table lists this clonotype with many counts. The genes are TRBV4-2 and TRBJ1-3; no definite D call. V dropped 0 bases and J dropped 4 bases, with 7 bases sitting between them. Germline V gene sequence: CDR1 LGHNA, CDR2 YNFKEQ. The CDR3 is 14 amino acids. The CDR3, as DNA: TGTGCCAGCAGCCAAGATGGGAACGGAAACACCATATATTTT. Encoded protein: CASSQDGNGNTIYF.

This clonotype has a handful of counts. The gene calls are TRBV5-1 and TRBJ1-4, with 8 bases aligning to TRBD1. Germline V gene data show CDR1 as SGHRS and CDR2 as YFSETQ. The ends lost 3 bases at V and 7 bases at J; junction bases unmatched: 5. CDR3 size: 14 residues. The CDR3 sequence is CASSYGQGSEKLFF. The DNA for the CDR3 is TGCGCCAGCAGCTACGGACAGGGTAGTGAAAAACTGTTTTTT.

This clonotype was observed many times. The CDR3 DNA is TGTGCCATCGGGGAGGGGAACCGTCAAGAGACCCAGTACTTC. As protein: CAIGEGNRQETQYF. V is TRBV10-3 and J is TRBJ2-5, with TRBD2 matching 7 bases. Trimming took 8 bases from V and 2 from J; bases not matched to a gene: 8. The germline gives CDR1 ENHRY, CDR2 SYGVKD. The CDR3 loop spans 14 amino acids.

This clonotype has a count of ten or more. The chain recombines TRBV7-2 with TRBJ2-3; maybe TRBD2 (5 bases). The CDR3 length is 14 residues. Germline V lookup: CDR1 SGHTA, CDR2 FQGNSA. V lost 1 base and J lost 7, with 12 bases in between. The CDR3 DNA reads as TGTGCCAGCAGCTTAGAAGCTAGCAAGAATACGCAGTATTTT. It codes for CASSLEASKNTQYF.

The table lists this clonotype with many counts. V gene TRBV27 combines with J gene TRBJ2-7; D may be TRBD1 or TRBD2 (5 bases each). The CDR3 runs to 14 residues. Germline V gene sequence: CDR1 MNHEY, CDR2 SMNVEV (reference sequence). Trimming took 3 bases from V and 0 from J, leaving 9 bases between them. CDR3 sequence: CASSFRGPSYEQYF. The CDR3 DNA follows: TGTGCCAGCAGTTTTCGGGGCCCCTCCTACGAGCAGTACTTC.